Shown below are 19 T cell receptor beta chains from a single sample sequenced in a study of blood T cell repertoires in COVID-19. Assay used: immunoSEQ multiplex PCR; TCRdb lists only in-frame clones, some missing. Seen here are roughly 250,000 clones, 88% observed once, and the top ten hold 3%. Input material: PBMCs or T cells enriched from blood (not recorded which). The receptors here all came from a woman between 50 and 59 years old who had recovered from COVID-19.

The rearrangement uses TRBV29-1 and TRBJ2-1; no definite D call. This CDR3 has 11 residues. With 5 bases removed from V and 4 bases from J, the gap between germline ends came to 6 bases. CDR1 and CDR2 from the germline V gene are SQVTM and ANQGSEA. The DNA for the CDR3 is TGCAGCGTTCAGAAGTACAATGAGCAGTTCTTC. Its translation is CSVQKYNEQFF.

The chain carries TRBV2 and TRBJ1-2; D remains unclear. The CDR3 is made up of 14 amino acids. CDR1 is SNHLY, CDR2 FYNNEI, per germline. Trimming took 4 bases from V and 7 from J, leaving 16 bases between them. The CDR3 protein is CASSAQPVPSGYTF. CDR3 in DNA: TGTGCCAGCAGTGCACAGCCGGTACCCTCTGGCTACACCTTC.

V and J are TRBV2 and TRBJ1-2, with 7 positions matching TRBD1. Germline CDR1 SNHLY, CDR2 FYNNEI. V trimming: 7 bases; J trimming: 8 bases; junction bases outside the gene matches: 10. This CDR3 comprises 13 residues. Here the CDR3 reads CASKPTGIGGYTF. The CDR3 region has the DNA TGTGCCAGCAAGCCGACAGGGATAGGAGGCTACACCTTC.

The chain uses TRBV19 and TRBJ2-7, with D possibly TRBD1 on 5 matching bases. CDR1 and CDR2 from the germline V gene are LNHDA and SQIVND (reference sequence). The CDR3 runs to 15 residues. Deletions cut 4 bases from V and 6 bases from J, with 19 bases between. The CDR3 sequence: CASSTGPAVGREQYF. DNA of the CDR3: TGTGCCAGTAGTACAGGGCCCGCCGTCGGACGCGAGCAGTACTTC.

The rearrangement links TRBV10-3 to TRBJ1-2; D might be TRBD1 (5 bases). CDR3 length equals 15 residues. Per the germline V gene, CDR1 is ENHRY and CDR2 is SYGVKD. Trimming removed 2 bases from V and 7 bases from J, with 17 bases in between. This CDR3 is CAISEVDRVRGGYTF. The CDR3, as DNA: TGTGCCATCAGTGAGGTGGACCGGGTTAGGGGTGGCTACACCTTC.

CDR3 in DNA: TGTGCCAGCAGCGGTAAGGCTAGCGGGACCCCTGAGCAGTTCTTC. Translated: CASSGKASGTPEQFF. This rearrangement joins TRBV7-3 to TRBJ2-1; 9 positions agree with TRBD2. V dropped 5 bases and J dropped 9; count of bases not matched to a gene: 11. Germline values: CDR1 SGHTA, CDR2 FQGTGA. The CDR3 spans 15 residues.

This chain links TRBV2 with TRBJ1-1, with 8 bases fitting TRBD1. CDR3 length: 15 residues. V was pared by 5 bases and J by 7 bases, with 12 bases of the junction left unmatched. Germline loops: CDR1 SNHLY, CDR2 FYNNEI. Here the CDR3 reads CASSSQGGLLVEAFF. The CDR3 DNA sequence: TGTGCCAGCAGTTCACAGGGGGGGCTCTTGGTTGAAGCTTTCTTT.

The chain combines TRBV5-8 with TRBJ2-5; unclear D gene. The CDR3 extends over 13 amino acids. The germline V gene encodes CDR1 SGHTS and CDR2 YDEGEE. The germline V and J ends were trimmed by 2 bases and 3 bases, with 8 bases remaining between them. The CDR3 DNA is TGTGCCAGCAGCTTTCGGGTTGAAGAGACCCAGTACTTC. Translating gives CASSFRVEETQYF.

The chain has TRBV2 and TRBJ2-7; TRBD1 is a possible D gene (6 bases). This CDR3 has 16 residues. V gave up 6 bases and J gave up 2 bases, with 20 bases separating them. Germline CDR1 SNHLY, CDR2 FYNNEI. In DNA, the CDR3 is TGTGCCAGCAGCGCCCCAGGTACAGGGTCAGCCTACGAGCAGTACTTC. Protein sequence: CASSAPGTGSAYEQYF.

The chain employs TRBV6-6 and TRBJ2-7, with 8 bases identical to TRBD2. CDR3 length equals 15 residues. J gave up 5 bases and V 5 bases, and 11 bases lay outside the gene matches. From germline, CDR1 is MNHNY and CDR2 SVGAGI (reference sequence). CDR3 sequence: CASSNRGTSVDEQYF. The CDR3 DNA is TGTGCCAGCAGTAACCGCGGGACTAGTGTCGACGAGCAGTACTTC.

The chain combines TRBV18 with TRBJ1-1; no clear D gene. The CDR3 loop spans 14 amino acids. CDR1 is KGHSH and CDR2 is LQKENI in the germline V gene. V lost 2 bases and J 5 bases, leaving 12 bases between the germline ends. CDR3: CASSPGQMRTEAFF. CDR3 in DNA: TGTGCCAGCTCACCAGGGCAAATGCGTACTGAAGCTTTCTTT.

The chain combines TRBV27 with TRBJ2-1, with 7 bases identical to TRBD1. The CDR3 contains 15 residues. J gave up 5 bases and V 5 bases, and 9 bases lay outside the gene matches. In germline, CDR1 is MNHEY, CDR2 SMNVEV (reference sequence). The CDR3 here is CASSPIRQGNNEQFF. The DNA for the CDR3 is TGTGCCAGCAGTCCTATCCGACAGGGAAACAATGAGCAGTTCTTC.

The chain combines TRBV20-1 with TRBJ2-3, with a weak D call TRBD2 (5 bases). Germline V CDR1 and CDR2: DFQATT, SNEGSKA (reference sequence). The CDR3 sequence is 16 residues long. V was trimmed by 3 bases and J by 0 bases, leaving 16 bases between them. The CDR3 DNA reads TGCAGTGCTAGTGGGAGAGAAGTTTCTAGCACAGATACGCAGTATTTT. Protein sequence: CSASGREVSSTDTQYF.

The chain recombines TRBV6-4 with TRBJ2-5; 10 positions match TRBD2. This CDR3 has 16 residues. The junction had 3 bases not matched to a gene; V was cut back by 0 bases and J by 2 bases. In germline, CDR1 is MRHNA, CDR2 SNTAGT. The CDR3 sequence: CASSDSKLAGQETQYF. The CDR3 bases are TGTGCCAGCAGTGACTCGAAACTAGCGGGACAAGAGACCCAGTACTTC.

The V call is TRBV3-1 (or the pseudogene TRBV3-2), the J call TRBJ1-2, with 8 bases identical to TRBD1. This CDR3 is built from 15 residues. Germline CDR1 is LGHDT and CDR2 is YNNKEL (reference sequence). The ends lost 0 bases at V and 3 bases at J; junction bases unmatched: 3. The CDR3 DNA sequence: TGTGCCAGCAGCCAAGAGGGACAGGCCTACTATGGCTACACCTTC. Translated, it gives CASSQEGQAYYGYTF.

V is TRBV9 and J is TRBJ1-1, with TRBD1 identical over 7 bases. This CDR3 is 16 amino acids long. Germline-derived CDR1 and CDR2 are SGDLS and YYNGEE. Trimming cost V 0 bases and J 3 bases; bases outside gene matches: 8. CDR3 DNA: TGTGCCAGCAGCGTAGGGCAGGGGGAGGTGGACACTGAAGCTTTCTTT. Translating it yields CASSVGQGEVDTEAFF.

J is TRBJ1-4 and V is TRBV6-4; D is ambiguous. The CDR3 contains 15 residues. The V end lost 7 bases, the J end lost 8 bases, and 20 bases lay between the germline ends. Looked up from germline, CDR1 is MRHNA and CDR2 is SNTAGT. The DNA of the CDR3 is TGTGCCAGCACCGGGGAGACGGCTCAAGAGGAAAAACTGTTTTTT. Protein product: CASTGETAQEEKLFF.

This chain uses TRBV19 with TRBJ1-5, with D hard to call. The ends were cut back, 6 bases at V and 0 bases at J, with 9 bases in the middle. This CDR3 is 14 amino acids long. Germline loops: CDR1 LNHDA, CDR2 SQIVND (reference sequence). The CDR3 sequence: CASRSGYSNQPQHF. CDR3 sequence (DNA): TGTGCCAGTAGGTCGGGGTATAGCAATCAGCCCCAGCATTTT. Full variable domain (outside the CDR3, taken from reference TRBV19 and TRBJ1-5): DGGITQSPKYLFRKEGQNVTLSCEQNLNHDAMYWYRQDPGQGLRLIYYSQIVNDFQKGDIAEGYSVSREKKESFPLTVTSAQKNPTAFYLCASRSGYSNQPQHFGDGTRLSIL.

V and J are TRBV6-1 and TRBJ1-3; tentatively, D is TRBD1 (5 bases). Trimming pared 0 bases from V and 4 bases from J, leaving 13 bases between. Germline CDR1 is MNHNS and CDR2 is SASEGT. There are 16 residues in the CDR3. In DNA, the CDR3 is TGTGCCAGCAGTGAAGCTGTCAACGGGGGAGGAAACACCATATATTTT. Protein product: CASSEAVNGGGNTIYF.